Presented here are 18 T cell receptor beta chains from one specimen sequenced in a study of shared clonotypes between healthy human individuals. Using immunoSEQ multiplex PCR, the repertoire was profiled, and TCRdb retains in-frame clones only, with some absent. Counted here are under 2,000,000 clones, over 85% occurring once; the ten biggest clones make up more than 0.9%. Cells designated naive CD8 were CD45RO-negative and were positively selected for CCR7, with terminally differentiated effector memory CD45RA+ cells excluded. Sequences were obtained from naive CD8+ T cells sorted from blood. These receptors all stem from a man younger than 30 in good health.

CDR3: CASSEVRETQYF. The DNA of the CDR3 is TGTGCCAGCAGTGAAGTAAGGGAGACCCAGTACTTC. V is TRBV25-1 and J is TRBJ2-5, with D unresolved. There are 12 residues in the CDR3. Trimming took off 2 bases at V and 5 bases at J, with 6 bases between the two ends. Germline CDR1 MGHDK, CDR2 SYGVNS. The full variable domain, with the rest looked up from reference TRBV25-1 and TRBJ2-5, is EADIYQTPRYLVIGTGKKITLECSQTMGHDKMYWYQQDPGMELHLIHYSYGVNSTEKGDLSSESTVSRIRTEHFPLTLESARPSHTSQYLCASSEVRETQYFGPGTRLLVL.

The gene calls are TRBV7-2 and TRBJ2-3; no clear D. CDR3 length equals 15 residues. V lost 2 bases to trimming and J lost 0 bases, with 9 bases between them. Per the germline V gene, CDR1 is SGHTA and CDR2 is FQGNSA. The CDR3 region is CASSLWLDSTDTQYF. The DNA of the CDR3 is TGTGCCAGCAGCTTATGGCTAGACAGCACAGATACGCAGTATTTT.

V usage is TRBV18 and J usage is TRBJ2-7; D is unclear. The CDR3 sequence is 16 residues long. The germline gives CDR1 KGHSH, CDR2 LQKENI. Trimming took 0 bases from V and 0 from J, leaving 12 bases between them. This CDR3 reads CASSPPATGSSYEQYF. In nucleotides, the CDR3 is TGTGCCAGCTCACCACCGGCGACGGGTTCCTCCTACGAGCAGTACTTC.

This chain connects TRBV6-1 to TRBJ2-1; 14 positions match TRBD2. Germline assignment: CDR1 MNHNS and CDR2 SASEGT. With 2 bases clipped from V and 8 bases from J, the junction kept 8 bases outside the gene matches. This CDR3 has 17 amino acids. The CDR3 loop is CASSEMRGLAGVDEQFF. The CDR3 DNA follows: TGTGCCAGCAGTGAAATGAGGGGACTAGCGGGAGTGGATGAGCAGTTCTTC.

The CDR3 DNA reads as TGCGCCAGCAGCCAAGAGTCGGGAGTTATATATGAGCAGTTCTTC. Translating it yields CASSQESGVIYEQFF. The chain has TRBV4-3 and TRBJ2-1, with D maybe TRBD2 (6 bases). This CDR3 comprises 15 residues. The V gene lost 0 bases and the J gene lost 8 bases, with 14 bases spanning the gap. Germline V gene sequence: CDR1 LGHNA, CDR2 YSLEER.

The CDR3 nucleotides are TGTGCCAGCAGCTTAGCATCAGGGGGCGGGCGCGGGGACACTGAAGCTTTCTTT. Translated, it gives CASSLASGGGRGDTEAFF. The chain combines TRBV11-2 with TRBJ1-1; 8 positions agree with TRBD1. This CDR3 region has 18 residues. With 1 base clipped from V and 3 bases from J, the junction kept 13 bases outside the gene matches. Germline values: CDR1 SGHAT, CDR2 FQNNGV.

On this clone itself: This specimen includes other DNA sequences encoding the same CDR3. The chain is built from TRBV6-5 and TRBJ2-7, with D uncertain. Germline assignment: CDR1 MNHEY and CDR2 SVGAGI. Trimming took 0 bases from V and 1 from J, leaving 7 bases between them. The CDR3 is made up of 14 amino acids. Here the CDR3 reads CASSYSGSSYEQYF. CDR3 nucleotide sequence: TGTGCCAGCAGTTACTCGGGGTCGTCCTACGAGCAGTACTTC.

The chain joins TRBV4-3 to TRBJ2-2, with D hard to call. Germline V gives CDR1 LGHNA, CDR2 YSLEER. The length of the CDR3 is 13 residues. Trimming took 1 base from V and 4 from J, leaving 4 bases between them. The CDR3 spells CASSQVFTGELFF. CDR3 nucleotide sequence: TGCGCCAGCAGCCAAGTTTTCACCGGGGAGCTGTTTTTT.

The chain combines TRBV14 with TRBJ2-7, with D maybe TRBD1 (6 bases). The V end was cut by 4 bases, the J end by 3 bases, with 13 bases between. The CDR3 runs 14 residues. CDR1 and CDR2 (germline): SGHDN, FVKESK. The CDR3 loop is CASSPPEDSYEQYF. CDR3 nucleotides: TGTGCCAGCAGCCCTCCAGAGGACAGCTACGAGCAGTACTTC.

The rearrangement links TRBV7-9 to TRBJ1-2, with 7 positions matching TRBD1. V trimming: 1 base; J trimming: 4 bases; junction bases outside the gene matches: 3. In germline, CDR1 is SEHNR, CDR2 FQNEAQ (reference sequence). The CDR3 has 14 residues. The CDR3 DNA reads TGTGCCAGCAGCTTAGAGACAGGGTTCTATGGCTACACCTTC. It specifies CASSLETGFYGYTF.

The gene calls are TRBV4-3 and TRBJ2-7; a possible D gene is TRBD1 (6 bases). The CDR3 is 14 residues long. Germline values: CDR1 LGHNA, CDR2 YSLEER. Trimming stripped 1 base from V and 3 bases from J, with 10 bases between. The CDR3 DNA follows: TGCGCCAGCAGCCAAGTCGCGGACAGCTACGAGCAGTACTTC. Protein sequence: CASSQVADSYEQYF.

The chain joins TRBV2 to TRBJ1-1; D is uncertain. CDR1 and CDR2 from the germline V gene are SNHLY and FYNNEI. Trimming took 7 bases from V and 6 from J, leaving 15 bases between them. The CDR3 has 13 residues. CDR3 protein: CASMGRGRPEAFF. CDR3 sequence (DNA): TGTGCCAGCATGGGCCGGGGTCGCCCTGAAGCTTTCTTT.

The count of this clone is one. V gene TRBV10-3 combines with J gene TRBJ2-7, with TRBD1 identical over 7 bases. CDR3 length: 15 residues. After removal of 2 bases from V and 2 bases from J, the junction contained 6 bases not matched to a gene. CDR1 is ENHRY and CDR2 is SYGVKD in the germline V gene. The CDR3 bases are TGTGCCATCAGTGAGGGGGCACAGGGGACCTACGAGCAGTACTTC. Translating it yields CAISEGAQGTYEQYF.

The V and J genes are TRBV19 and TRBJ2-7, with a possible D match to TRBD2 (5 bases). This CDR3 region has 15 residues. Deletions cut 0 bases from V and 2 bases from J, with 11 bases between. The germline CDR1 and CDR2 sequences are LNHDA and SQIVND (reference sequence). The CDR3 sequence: CASSIEVGETYEQYF. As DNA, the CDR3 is TGTGCCAGTAGTATAGAGGTCGGGGAAACCTACGAGCAGTACTTC.

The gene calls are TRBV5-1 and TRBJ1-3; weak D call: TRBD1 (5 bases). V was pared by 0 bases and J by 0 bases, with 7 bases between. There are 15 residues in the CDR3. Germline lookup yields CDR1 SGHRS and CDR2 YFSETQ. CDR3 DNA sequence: TGCGCCAGCAGCTTGGACAGGACCTCTGGAAACACCATATATTTT. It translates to CASSLDRTSGNTIYF.

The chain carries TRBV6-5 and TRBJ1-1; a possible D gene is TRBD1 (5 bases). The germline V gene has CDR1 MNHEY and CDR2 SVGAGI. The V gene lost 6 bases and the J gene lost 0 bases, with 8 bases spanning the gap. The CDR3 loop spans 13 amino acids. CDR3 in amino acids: CASRQGLNTEAFF. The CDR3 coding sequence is TGTGCCAGCAGGCAGGGATTGAACACTGAAGCTTTCTTT.

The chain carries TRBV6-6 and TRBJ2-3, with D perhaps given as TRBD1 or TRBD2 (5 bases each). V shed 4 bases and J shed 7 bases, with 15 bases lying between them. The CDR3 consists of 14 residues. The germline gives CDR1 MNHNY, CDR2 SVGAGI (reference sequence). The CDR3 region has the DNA TGTGCCAGCAGTTCTCTGGGGGTCCGGAATACGCAGTATTTT. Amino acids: CASSSLGVRNTQYF.

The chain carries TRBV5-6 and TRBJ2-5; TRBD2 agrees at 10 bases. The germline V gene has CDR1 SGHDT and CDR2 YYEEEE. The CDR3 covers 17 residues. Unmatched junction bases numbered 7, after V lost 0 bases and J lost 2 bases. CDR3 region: CASSLGLSGGLQETQYF. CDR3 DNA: TGTGCCAGCAGCTTGGGCCTTAGCGGGGGGCTTCAAGAGACCCAGTACTTC.